Presented here are 28 T cell receptor beta chains from one specimen sequenced in a study of T-cell memory formation after mild COVID-19. MiXCR was run by TCRdb on the 5' RACE reads, yielding one entry per CDR3 protein. This table has about 81,000 distinct CDR3 sequences, 20% to 30% appearing once. Sequencing input: PBMCs or a T cell subset sorted from them (not recorded which). These TCRs come from a young man who had mild COVID-19 (a few samples of this study predate the infection). Cell type and time point are not known.

This clonotype was detected only a few times. The chain joins TRBV20-1 to TRBJ1-1; 8 positions agree with TRBD1. The ends lost 5 bases at V and 1 base at J; junction bases unmatched: 6. The germline V gene has CDR1 DFQATT and CDR2 SNEGSKA (reference sequence). This CDR3 contains 14 residues. The CDR3 DNA reads TGCAGTGCTGATACCGGGACAGGGAACACTGAAGCTTTCTTT. This translates into CSADTGTGNTEAFF.

This clonotype has just a few counts. The chain uses TRBV28 and TRBJ2-2; D may be TRBD2 (5 bases). V was clipped by 3 bases and J by 4 bases, with 15 bases between them. Germline assignment: CDR1 MDHEN and CDR2 SYDVKM. The CDR3 has 16 residues. The CDR3 is CASSFRAGRSTGELFF. The CDR3 region has the DNA TGTGCCAGCAGTTTTCGGGCGGGCAGATCCACCGGGGAGCTGTTTTTT.

There are a few counts of this clonotype. V is TRBV7-9 and J is TRBJ1-1; D is unclear. The CDR3 sequence is 14 residues long. Germline lookup yields CDR1 SEHNR and CDR2 FQNEAQ (reference sequence). V was trimmed by 1 base and J by 2 bases, leaving 8 bases between them. CDR3 residues: CASSLVGLNTEAFF. CDR3 bases: TGTGCCAGCAGCTTAGTGGGCCTTAACACTGAAGCTTTCTTT.

The rearrangement links TRBV2 to TRBJ2-2; tentative D call: TRBD1 (7 bases). Germline-derived CDR1 and CDR2 are SNHLY and FYNNEI. The CDR3 has 13 residues. V shed 9 bases and J shed 4 bases, with 12 bases lying between them. The CDR3: CARGGQTTGELFF. For the CDR3, the DNA is TGTGCCAGGGGGGGACAGACCACCGGGGAGCTGTTTTTT.

This clonotype was seen more than once but under ten times. The V call is TRBV6-2 or TRBV6-3, the J call TRBJ2-7; 9 bases map to TRBD1. CDR1 is MNHEY, CDR2 SVGEGT, per germline. V trimming: 2 bases; J trimming: 1 base; junction bases outside the gene matches: 9. The CDR3 is 17 amino acids. As DNA, the CDR3 is TGTGCCAGCAGTTACCCTGGACAGGGGTTTTTATCCTACGAGCAGTACTTC. It is translated as CASSYPGQGFLSYEQYF.

In nucleotides, the CDR3 is TGTGCCAGCAGCCGACCCCCAGGGGAGAACACCATATATTTT. It translates to CASSRPPGENTIYF. V gene TRBV27 combines with J gene TRBJ1-3; weak D call: TRBD1 (6 bases). Looked up from germline, CDR1 is MNHEY and CDR2 is SMNVEV (reference sequence). The CDR3 sequence is 14 residues long. The V end lost 6 bases, the J end lost 7 bases, and 16 bases lay between the germline ends.

The V and J genes are TRBV29-1 and TRBJ1-1; D is uncertain. Germline-derived CDR1 and CDR2 are SQVTM and ANQGSEA. The CDR3 extends over 11 amino acids. The CDR3 DNA sequence: TGCAGGGGAACCGTGCTGGGTGAAGCTTTCTTT. This gives the protein CRGTVLGEAFF. Filled out from reference TRBV29-1 and TRBJ1-1, the complete variable domain reads SAVISQKPSRDICQRGTSLTIQCQVDSQVTMMFWYRQQPGQSLTLIATANQGSEATYESGFVIDKFPISRPNLTFSTLTVSNMSPEDSSIYLCRGTVLGEAFFGQGTRLTVV.

This clonotype was seen more than once but under ten times. The genes are TRBV27 and TRBJ1-1; 9 bases line up with TRBD1. The ends lost 3 bases at V and 3 bases at J; junction bases unmatched: 2. In germline, CDR1 is MNHEY, CDR2 SMNVEV (reference sequence). This CDR3 has 14 residues. DNA of the CDR3: TGTGCCAGCAGTTTGGGACAGGGCGACACTGAAGCTTTCTTT. Protein sequence: CASSLGQGDTEAFF.

The chain uses TRBV27 and TRBJ2-7; 7 nucleotides align to TRBD1. The CDR3 is 14 amino acids. With V trimmed by 6 bases and J by 1 base, 6 bases remained unmatched. Germline CDR1 and CDR2: MNHEY and SMNVEV (reference sequence). The chain's CDR3 is CASRGSGGSYEQYV. CDR3 sequence (DNA): TGTGCCAGCAGGGGGTCAGGGGGATCCTACGAGCAGTACGTC.

This clonotype turned up a few times. The CDR3 sequence: CASNRARDGAFF. The CDR3 DNA reads as TGTGCCAGCAACCGGGCCAGAGACGGTGCGTTCTTC. V gene TRBV7-9 combines with J gene TRBJ2-1; D is uncertain. Germline loops: CDR1 SEHNR, CDR2 FQNEAQ (reference sequence). The CDR3 length is 12 residues. Trimming shortened V by 7 bases and J by 15 bases, and 19 bases separated the two germline ends. The variable domain in full, completed from reference TRBV7-9 and TRBJ2-1, reads DTGVSQNPRHKITKRGQNVTFRCDPISEHNRLYWYRQTLGQGPEFLTYFQNEAQLEKSRLLSDRFSAERPKGSFSTLEIQRTEQGDSAMYLCASNRARDGAFFGPGTRLTVL.

J is TRBJ1-1 and V is TRBV9; D is unclear. Per germline, CDR1 SGDLS and CDR2 YYNGEE. The CDR3 runs 14 residues. Trimming removed 4 bases from V and 2 bases from J, with 12 bases in between. The CDR3 region has the DNA TGTGCCAGCAGCCCCCCGACGGAAAACACTGAAGCTTTCTTT. This gives the protein CASSPPTENTEAFF. The full variable domain, with the rest looked up from reference TRBV9 and TRBJ1-1, is DSGVTQTPKHLITATGQRVTLRCSPRSGDLSVYWYQQSLDQGLQFLIQYYNGEERAKGNILERFSAQQFPDLHSELNLSSLELGDSALYFCASSPPTENTEAFFGQGTRLTVV.

A few counts support this clonotype. This rearrangement joins TRBV30 to TRBJ2-6; unclear D gene. CDR3 size: 13 residues. Per the germline V gene, CDR1 is GTSNPN and CDR2 is SVGIG (reference sequence). V was trimmed by 1 base and J by 2 bases, leaving 3 bases between them. CDR3 bases: TGTGCCTGGAGTGCGACTGGGGCCAACGTCCTGACTTTC. Its translation is CAWSATGANVLTF.

There are a few counts of this clonotype. The CDR3 is CASSSFRGGANEQFF. DNA for the CDR3: TGTGCCAGCAGTTCCTTTCGCGGGGGGGCGAATGAGCAGTTCTTC. The V gene is TRBV6-5, the J gene TRBJ2-1; TRBD2 aligns across 9 bases. Losses at the gene ends were 4 bases for V and 7 bases for J; bases not matched to a gene: 8. The CDR3 has 15 amino acids. Germline lookup yields CDR1 MNHEY and CDR2 SVGAGI.

The V and J genes are TRBV7-9 and TRBJ1-2; TRBD1 matches at 7 bases. Germline V gene lookup returns CDR1 SEHNR and CDR2 FQNEAQ (reference sequence). The CDR3 has 14 residues. With V trimmed by 6 bases and J by 0 bases, 4 bases remained unmatched. CDR3 coding DNA: TGTGCCAGCAGTCGGACAGGCGCTAACTATGGCTACACCTTC. It codes for CASSRTGANYGYTF.

This clonotype came up many times. The chain combines TRBV5-6 with TRBJ2-7, with D tentatively TRBD1 (6 bases). V shed 2 bases and J shed 1 base, with 16 bases lying between them. Germline V gene sequence: CDR1 SGHDT, CDR2 YYEEEE. The CDR3 has 16 amino acids. DNA of the CDR3: TGTGCCAGCAGCTTAGGGCAGGGGACGGGGTCCTACGAGCAGTACTTC. Protein sequence: CASSLGQGTGSYEQYF.

The genes are TRBV7-9 and TRBJ2-7, with a weak D call TRBD1 (5 bases). Trimming took 1 base from V and 6 from J, leaving 10 bases between them. CDR1 and CDR2 from the germline V gene are SEHNR and FQNEAQ (reference sequence). CDR3 length: 13 residues. CDR3 coding DNA: TGTGCCAGCAGCTTAGGGCCAGGGTCCGAGCAGTACGTC. It is translated as CASSLGPGSEQYV.

V usage is TRBV5-1 and J usage is TRBJ1-2; D unresolved. CDR3 size: 12 residues. Germline CDR1 and CDR2: SGHRS and YFSETQ. Trimming shortened V by 3 bases and J by 9 bases, and 12 bases separated the two germline ends. The CDR3 DNA follows: TGCGCCAGCAGCTCACCACCTGACAGCTACACCTTC. It yields the protein CASSSPPDSYTF.

This clonotype showed up just a few times. The chain links TRBV5-1 to TRBJ2-1, with 7 bases lining up with TRBD1. Trimming took 4 bases from V and 0 from J; bases not matched to a gene: 4. The CDR3 runs to 15 residues. Per the germline V gene, CDR1 is SGHRS and CDR2 is YFSETQ. The CDR3 loop is CASSHRDSSYNEQFF. The CDR3 DNA follows: TGCGCCAGCAGCCACCGGGACAGCTCCTACAATGAGCAGTTCTTC.

This clonotype turned up a few times. The genes are TRBV6-2 or TRBV6-3 and TRBJ1-5, with TRBD1 matching over 9 bases. CDR1 is MNHEY and CDR2 is SVGEGT in the germline V gene. The CDR3 covers 20 residues. V trimming: 6 bases; J trimming: 0 bases; junction bases outside the gene matches: 18. CDR3 sequence reads: CASRTDYVGQGWNSNQPQHF. The CDR3 nucleotides are TGTGCCAGCAGAACCGATTACGTGGGACAGGGCTGGAATAGCAATCAGCCCCAGCATTTT.

The chain carries TRBV27 and TRBJ2-7; D is perhaps TRBD1 or TRBD2 (5 bases each). The V gene lost 2 bases and the J gene lost 4 bases, with 12 bases spanning the gap. This CDR3 contains 14 residues. Germline V gene lookup returns CDR1 MNHEY and CDR2 SMNVEV (reference sequence). The CDR3: CASSLRGDHYEQYF. CDR3 coding DNA: TGTGCCAGCAGTTTACGTGGGGACCATTACGAGCAGTACTTC.

The chain is built from TRBV29-1 and TRBJ2-7; D is ambiguous. This CDR3 is 12 amino acids long. Trimming shortened V by 1 base and J by 3 bases, and 7 bases separated the two germline ends. Germline CDR1 and CDR2: SQVTM and ANQGSEA. CDR3 region: CSVEVPGYEQYF. In DNA, the CDR3 is TGCAGCGTTGAAGTTCCAGGCTACGAGCAGTACTTC.

The rearrangement joins TRBV19 to TRBJ2-1; D is perhaps TRBD1 or TRBD2 (5 bases each). The CDR3 runs 13 residues. V was pared by 3 bases and J by 6 bases, with 9 bases between. Germline assignment: CDR1 LNHDA and CDR2 SQIVND (reference sequence). CDR3 loop: CASSMGGTNEQFF. Written as DNA, the CDR3 is TGTGCCAGTAGTATGGGTGGGACCAATGAGCAGTTCTTC.

V and J are TRBV6-2 or TRBV6-3 and TRBJ2-7; unclear D gene. The germline V gene encodes CDR1 MNHEY and CDR2 SVGEGT. The CDR3 is made up of 16 amino acids. V shed 5 bases and J shed 5 bases, with 22 bases lying between them. The chain's CDR3 is CASSHRSIPPRNEQYV. Written as DNA, the CDR3 is TGTGCCAGCAGTCATCGGTCTATCCCCCCAAGGAACGAGCAGTACGTC.

The chain joins TRBV5-1 to TRBJ1-2; unclear D gene. The CDR3 has 14 residues. V was shortened by 5 bases and J by 6 bases, with 17 bases between the two germline ends. The germline V gene encodes CDR1 SGHRS and CDR2 YFSETQ. CDR3 in DNA: TGCGCCAGCAGGGCCCCTGGGGTTAGTAATGGCTACACCTTC. Its translation is CASRAPGVSNGYTF. The entire variable domain, with the rest obtained from reference TRBV5-1 and TRBJ1-2, is as follows: KAGVTQTPRYLIKTRGQQVTLSCSPISGHRSVSWYQQTPGQGLQFLFEYFSETQRNKGNFPGRFSGRQFSNSRSEMNVSTLELGDSALYLCASRAPGVSNGYTFGSGTRLTVV.

The rearrangement joins TRBV15 to TRBJ1-5, with 7 positions matching TRBD1. Germline trimming cut 3 bases from V and 6 bases from J; bases unmatched to any gene: 11. This CDR3 region has 16 residues. The germline V gene encodes CDR1 LNHNV and CDR2 YYDKDF (reference sequence). CDR3 nucleotide sequence: TGTGCCACCAGCAGCCTCGAACAGGGGCGACGTCAGCCCCAGCATTTT. It codes for CATSSLEQGRRQPQHF.

The chain recombines TRBV29-1 with TRBJ1-2, with 7 bases lining up with TRBD1. After removal of 1 base from V and 4 bases from J, the junction contained 3 bases not matched to a gene. CDR1 SQVTM and CDR2 ANQGSEA come from the germline V gene. The CDR3 runs to 13 residues. The CDR3 here is CSVEGTGFYGYTF. DNA of the CDR3: TGCAGCGTTGAAGGGACAGGATTCTATGGCTACACCTTC.

The sample holds a few counts of this clonotype. The chain has TRBV10-3 and TRBJ2-6, with 7 nucleotides matching TRBD1. This CDR3 has 13 amino acids. Germline CDR1 reads ENHRY; CDR2 reads SYGVKD. Losses at the gene ends were 11 bases for V and 2 bases for J; bases not matched to a gene: 3. The CDR3 is CAATGAGANVLTF. The CDR3 DNA follows: TGTGCCGCTACAGGGGCTGGGGCCAACGTCCTGACTTTC.

The V call is TRBV7-7, the J call TRBJ2-5; weak D call: TRBD1 (5 bases). The CDR3 extends over 14 amino acids. CDR1 SSHAT and CDR2 FNYEAQ come from the germline V gene (reference sequence). V gave up 3 bases and J gave up 4 bases, with 12 bases separating them. The chain's CDR3 is CASSFQGAPETQYF. DNA for the CDR3: TGTGCCAGCAGCTTCCAGGGCGCCCCAGAGACCCAGTACTTC.